This T cell receptor (beta chain) stems from a study of T cell changes during pregnancy in multiple sclerosis. The protocol was immunoSEQ multiplex PCR, while the TCRdb copy is restricted to in-frame clones and leaves out a portion. The data contain roughly 48,000 clones, about 94% of them singletons. This clone has a handful of counts. Germline V gene lookup returns CDR1 KGHSH and CDR2 LQKENI. The CDR3 loop spans 15 amino acids. Trimming pared 4 bases from V and 5 bases from J, leaving 15 bases between. The V call is TRBV18, the J call TRBJ1-5, with unresolved D. Specimen: CD4+ T cells from peripheral blood mononuclear cells, collected in the first trimester of pregnancy. This receptor was taken from a female donor with multiple sclerosis, enrolled in a pregnancy study. The CDR3 is CASSLWRVVDQPQHF. As DNA, the CDR3 is TGTGCCAGCTCACTTTGGAGGGTCGTGGATCAGCCCCAGCATTTT.